This T cell receptor beta chain was identified during a study of blood T cells in healthy people across ages. Whenever a sample was processed, at least 7 million PBMCs were isolated. Through a sample-barcoded 5' primer and a J-beta primer mix, a second PCR was run for roughly 6 to 11 cycles. Each cDNA was tagged by a template-switch adaptor containing 12 random nucleotides. TCRdb re-derived calls from the 5' RACE reads in MiXCR, one entry per CDR3 protein. The sample includes hundreds of thousands of distinct CDR3 sequences, 21% of them seen just once. This clonotype was seen at least ten times. Per germline, CDR1 MNHEY and CDR2 SMNVEV (reference sequence). V dropped 6 bases and J dropped 3; count of bases not matched to a gene: 4. CDR3 length equals 13 residues.

The sequence came from a man aged 65 to 79 in good health. The rearrangement joins TRBV27 to TRBJ2-7; 8 bases agree with TRBD1. The sample taken for sequencing was blood. The CDR3 reads CASRLTGGYEQYF. DNA for the CDR3: TGTGCCAGCAGACTTACAGGGGGCTACGAGCAGTACTTC.